The 21 T cell receptor beta chains listed next were all sequenced from one sample in a study of T cells after yellow fever vaccination. TCRdb re-called the 5' RACE reads through MiXCR, storing one row per CDR3 protein. The sample includes roughly 250,000 distinct CDR3 sequences, about an eighth of them seen just once. Here the sequenced sample was CD4+ T cells sorted from PBMCs, taken 45 days after the yellow fever booster vaccination. These receptor sequences come from a man aged 30 to 39 who received the YFV17D yellow fever vaccine.

This clonotype was seen a handful of times. The chain couples TRBV7-9 to TRBJ2-2, with D possibly being TRBD2 (6 bases). CDR1 is SEHNR, CDR2 FQNEAQ, per germline (reference sequence). This CDR3 region has 16 residues. Deletions cut 2 bases from V and 7 bases from J, with 17 bases between. Here the CDR3 DNA reads TGTGCCAGCAGCTTAAGGGTGACTAGTCGCCACGGGGAGCTGTTTTTT. It specifies CASSLRVTSRHGELFF.

In this sample, this clonotype turned up a few times. The V call is TRBV12-3 or TRBV12-4, the J call TRBJ1-6; D is unclear. This CDR3 contains 12 residues. The V gene lost 5 bases and the J gene lost 10 bases, with 9 bases spanning the gap. CDR3 region: CASSLAGSPLHF. CDR3 DNA sequence: TGTGCCAGCAGTCTGGCCGGGTCACCCCTCCACTTT.

The rearrangement links TRBV10-3 to TRBJ2-5; 7 positions match TRBD2. V lost 8 bases and J lost 1; bases outside the gene matches: 7. Germline V lookup: CDR1 ENHRY, CDR2 SYGVKD. The CDR3 consists of 14 residues. The CDR3 sequence: CAIHPGGPQETQYF. CDR3 bases: TGTGCCATCCATCCGGGGGGTCCCCAAGAGACCCAGTACTTC.

The V gene is TRBV7-8, the J gene TRBJ2-3; no reliable D call. Germline-derived CDR1 and CDR2 are SGHVS and FQNEAQ. This CDR3 has 14 amino acids. The germline V and J ends were trimmed by 3 bases and 0 bases, with 7 bases remaining between them. Written as DNA, the CDR3 is TGTGCCAGCAGCTTCCAGACTAGCACAGATACGCAGTATTTT. It encodes CASSFQTSTDTQYF.

This clonotype appeared a few times. V gene TRBV29-1 combines with J gene TRBJ2-7; 9 bases are shared with TRBD2. Germline values: CDR1 SQVTM, CDR2 ANQGSEA. There are 14 residues in the CDR3. V dropped 4 bases and J dropped 7; count of bases not matched to a gene: 11. The CDR3 DNA reads as TGCAGCGTTGGTGGCGCGGGAGGGTGGCAGGAGCAGTACTTC. This gives the protein CSVGGAGGWQEQYF.

Only a few counts were recorded for this clonotype. The chain recombines TRBV3-1 with TRBJ2-3; the D is unclear. V lost 2 bases and J 7 bases, leaving 7 bases between the germline ends. Germline assignment: CDR1 LGHDT and CDR2 YNNKEL (reference sequence). The CDR3 runs to 12 residues. The CDR3 protein is CASSQFVHTQYF. The CDR3 DNA is TGTGCCAGCAGCCAATTTGTCCATACGCAGTATTTT.

This clonotype was counted only a few times. V gene TRBV9 combines with J gene TRBJ2-1, with D maybe TRBD2 (5 bases). Germline CDR1 reads SGDLS; CDR2 reads YYNGEE. The ends were cut back, 9 bases at V and 8 bases at J, with 9 bases in the middle. This CDR3 contains 10 residues. The CDR3, as DNA: TGTGCCACCCCGCGGGATGAGCAGTTCTTC. Amino acid sequence: CATPRDEQFF.

The chain is built from TRBV20-1 and TRBJ2-5, with 7 nucleotides matching TRBD1. The V segment lost 0 bases and the J segment 0 bases; nucleotides outside the gene matches: 4. This CDR3 contains 15 residues. Germline CDR1 reads DFQATT; CDR2 reads SNEGSKA (reference sequence). CDR3 sequence: CSARDRDRYQETQYF. The CDR3 coding sequence is TGCAGTGCTAGAGACCGGGACAGATACCAAGAGACCCAGTACTTC.

This clonotype was seen more than once but under ten times. The CDR3 region is CATSRDTGIPPEQYF. The CDR3 DNA is TGTGCCACCAGCAGAGATACAGGTATTCCGCCCGAGCAGTACTTC. The chain employs TRBV15 and TRBJ2-7; D is perhaps TRBD1 (5 bases). V was pared by 0 bases and J by 6 bases, with 15 bases between. The CDR3 is 15 amino acids. Per germline, CDR1 LNHNV and CDR2 YYDKDF (reference sequence).

This clonotype was seen many times. Because it lacks the conserved phenylalanine or tryptophan at the end, this CDR3 is likely a read error. Because the CDR3's place on the DNA is in doubt, the DNA is left out and the CDR3 is given as listed by TCRdb. The gene calls are TRBV7-9 and TRBJ1-2; whether TRBD1, the table's D call, matches the DNA was not checked. The CDR3 has 14 amino acids, counting both end residues. Looked up from germline, CDR1 is SEHNR and CDR2 is FQNEAQ (reference sequence). The CDR3 is CASSLDGTGAPSLV.

The chain has TRBV9 and TRBJ2-2; D possibly uses TRBD1 or TRBD2 (6 bases each). Germline assignment: CDR1 SGDLS and CDR2 YYNGEE. Trimming left V 0 bases short and J 2 bases short, with 14 bases between. The CDR3 has 17 amino acids. The CDR3 DNA follows: TGTGCCAGCAGCGTAGTCCCCCGGGGGCTTAACACCGGGGAGCTGTTTTTT. This codes for CASSVVPRGLNTGELFF.

The J gene is TRBJ2-3, the V gene TRBV7-4, with D possibly matching TRBD2 (5 bases). CDR1 is SGHVT, CDR2 SQSDAQ, per germline. V was cut by 5 bases and J by 0 bases, with 24 bases left in between. There are 19 residues in the CDR3. CDR3 region: CASSHLAPDGSSSTDTQYF. As DNA, the CDR3 is TGTGCCAGCAGCCACCTAGCCCCCGATGGGAGTTCTAGCACAGATACGCAGTATTTT.

This clonotype was recorded a few times. This rearrangement joins TRBV12-3 or TRBV12-4 to TRBJ2-5; 14 bases align to TRBD2. CDR3 length: 17 residues. After removal of 3 bases from V and 3 bases from J, the junction contained 6 bases not matched to a gene. The CDR3 nucleotides read TGTGCCAGCAGTTTCGCGACTAGCGGGAGGGATAAAGAGACCCAGTACTTC. Protein: CASSFATSGRDKETQYF.

The chain uses TRBV5-1 and TRBJ2-1; TRBD2 is a possible D gene (5 bases). V was pared by 6 bases and J by 8 bases, with 12 bases between. The CDR3 spans 12 residues. From germline, CDR1 is SGHRS and CDR2 YFSETQ. The DNA of the CDR3 is TGCGCCAGCATCCCTGGGGAGTATGAGCAGTTCTTC. Protein sequence: CASIPGEYEQFF.

This chain connects TRBV7-9 to TRBJ2-5, with D uncertain. The germline V and J ends were trimmed by 4 bases and 2 bases, with 14 bases remaining between them. This CDR3 has 15 amino acids. Per germline, CDR1 SEHNR and CDR2 FQNEAQ (reference sequence). The DNA of the CDR3 is TGTGCCAGCAGCTCGACCCTGGGCGTTCAAGAGACCCAGTACTTC. Translated: CASSSTLGVQETQYF. Based on the CDR3 plus reference TRBV7-9 and TRBJ2-5, the full variable domain is DTGVSQNPRHKITKRGQNVTFRCDPISEHNRLYWYRQTLGQGPEFLTYFQNEAQLEKSRLLSDRFSAERPKGSFSTLEIQRTEQGDSAMYLCASSSTLGVQETQYFGPGTRLLVL.

The J gene is TRBJ2-7, the V gene TRBV6-2 or TRBV6-3; D not resolved. Trimming cost V 8 bases and J 6 bases, with 14 bases left between them. The CDR3 spans 12 residues. Looked up from germline, CDR1 is MNHEY and CDR2 is SVGEGT. The CDR3 here is CASPPPPGEQYF. The DNA of the CDR3 is TGTGCCAGCCCTCCGCCCCCTGGCGAGCAGTACTTC.

This clonotype was detected ten times or more. The chain employs TRBV29-1 and TRBJ2-4; D is unclear. CDR3 size: 12 residues. The germline V gene has CDR1 SQVTM and CDR2 ANQGSEA. Trimming pared 3 bases from V and 4 bases from J, leaving 7 bases between. This CDR3 reads CSVEGRKNIQYF. CDR3 DNA: TGCAGCGTTGAGGGCAGAAAAAACATTCAGTACTTC.

J is TRBJ2-2 and V is TRBV6-5, with D possibly TRBD2 on 7 matching bases. Trimming left V 5 bases short and J 1 base short, with 20 bases between. The CDR3 sequence is 18 residues long. Germline CDR1 MNHEY, CDR2 SVGAGI. Here the CDR3 reads CASSQDLRGGRNTGELFF. In DNA, the CDR3 is TGTGCCAGCAGTCAGGACCTTAGGGGGGGGAGGAACACCGGGGAGCTGTTTTTT.

This clonotype came up a few times. V and J are TRBV4-2 and TRBJ2-1; 9 nucleotides align to TRBD2. The CDR3 has 15 amino acids. Trimming at V came to 1 base and at J to 5 bases, leaving 3 bases not matched to a gene. CDR1 and CDR2 (germline): LGHNA, YNFKEQ. The DNA for the CDR3 is TGTGCCAGCAGCCAAGTGGGACTAGCCCACAATGAGCAGTTCTTC. It yields the protein CASSQVGLAHNEQFF.

This clonotype appeared a few times. The chain is built from TRBV6-2 or TRBV6-3 and TRBJ1-1; unclear D gene. Trimming left V 0 bases short and J 0 bases short, with 11 bases between. The germline gives CDR1 MNHEY, CDR2 SVGEGT. The CDR3 sequence is 16 residues long. CDR3 in amino acids: CASSYSLDAMNTEAFF. CDR3 nucleotide sequence: TGTGCCAGCAGTTACTCGTTGGACGCTATGAACACTGAAGCTTTCTTT.

This clonotype was picked up many times. The chain uses TRBV20-1 and TRBJ1-1; D unresolved. Germline CDR1 is DFQATT and CDR2 is SNEGSKA (reference sequence). The CDR3 length is 12 residues. The V end lost 5 bases, the J end lost 0 bases, and 7 bases lay between the germline ends. The CDR3 sequence: CSAAGMNTEAFF. The CDR3 nucleotides read TGCAGTGCTGCGGGAATGAACACTGAAGCTTTCTTT.